A single sample is the source of the 7 T cell receptor beta chains below, sequenced in a study of tumor-infiltrating lymphocytes in primary liver carcinoma. Starting from about 0.5 ug of total RNA, TCR beta cDNA was produced with a primer in the constant region. ARM-PCR was slightly modified, and three nested multiplex PCR rounds with it gave rise to the TCR beta libraries. A C-beta reverse primer and TRBV1-TRBV30 forward primers served in each of the first two PCR rounds, at 10 cycles apiece. TCRdb independently ran MiXCR on the multiplex PCR reads; one entry per CDR3 protein. The sample includes roughly 80,000 distinct CDR3 sequences, 69% seen only once; the top ten take roughly 28%. RNA and DNA were co-extracted from about 19-30 mg of unsorted bulk tissue. Sequenced input: tumor-adjacent normal liver tissue. The receptors shown here come from a man in his forties or fifties with primary liver carcinoma and hepatitis B virus infection.

On this clonotype: This is likely a read error, given that the CDR3 carries no conserved phenylalanine or tryptophan at its end. The limits of the CDR3 on the DNA are not certain, so only TCRdb's listed CDR3 is given. This CDR3 is CVSASYNEQSL. The V call is TRBV11-2, the J call TRBJ2-1. Germline CDR1 is SGHAT and CDR2 is FQNNGV. 11 amino acids form the CDR3, both terminal residues included.

V gene TRBV6-2 or TRBV6-3 combines with J gene TRBJ1-5; D ambiguous. Germline assignment: CDR1 MNHEY and CDR2 SVGEGT. The CDR3 sequence is 13 residues long. Trimming pared 6 bases from V and 5 bases from J, leaving 11 bases between. The CDR3 reads CASSPEDDQPQHF. CDR3 sequence (DNA): TGTGCCAGCAGCCCGGAGGACGATCAGCCCCAGCATTTT.

Comment on this clonotype: This clone may be a read error of a much larger clone one base away. The CDR3 sequence: CANSHDRGRSGYTF. In DNA form, the CDR3 reads TGTGCCAACAGTCACGACAGGGGGCGAAGTGGCTACACCTTC. The J gene is TRBJ1-2, the V gene TRBV25-1, with 10 bases lining up with TRBD1. The CDR3 has 14 amino acids. Germline V gives CDR1 MGHDK, CDR2 SYGVNS.

This chain uses TRBV4-2 with TRBJ1-2; 12 nucleotides match TRBD1. The V segment lost 1 base and the J segment 8 bases; nucleotides outside the gene matches: 11. This CDR3 region has 17 residues. Germline CDR1 LGHNA, CDR2 YNFKEQ. The CDR3 DNA follows: TGTGCCAGCAGCCAAGTAGGGACAGGGGGCGCAGCGAAGGGCTACACCTTC. It yields the protein CASSQVGTGGAAKGYTF.

Regarding this clonotype: One end of the junction fails to match germline, which may point to a read error. This chain links TRBV5-5 with TRBJ1-1; 8 nucleotides match TRBD1. Germline V CDR1 and CDR2: SGHKS, YYEKEE (reference sequence). The CDR3 spans 15 residues. CDR3 coding DNA: TGTGCCAGCAGCTTGAGGGCAGGGGGCTACACTGAAGTTTTCTTT. It yields the protein CASSLRAGGYTEVFF.

Concerning this clonotype itself: This may be a read error: a much more frequent sequence differs by one nucleotide. Here the CDR3 reads CASNLGPEQYF. The CDR3 coding sequence is TGTGCCAGCAACTTAGGCCCCGAGCAGTACTTC. The J gene is TRBJ2-7, the V gene TRBV7-9; D remains ambiguous. CDR3 length: 11 residues. Germline loops: CDR1 SEHNR, CDR2 FQNEAQ (reference sequence).

The rearrangement uses TRBV12-3 or TRBV12-4 and TRBJ1-1, with 8 positions matching TRBD1. The V segment lost 9 bases and the J segment 7 bases; nucleotides outside the gene matches: 13. The CDR3 runs 14 residues. The CDR3 protein is CARTRTGPRIEAFF. DNA of the CDR3: TGTGCCAGGACACGGACAGGGCCCCGCATTGAAGCTTTCTTT.